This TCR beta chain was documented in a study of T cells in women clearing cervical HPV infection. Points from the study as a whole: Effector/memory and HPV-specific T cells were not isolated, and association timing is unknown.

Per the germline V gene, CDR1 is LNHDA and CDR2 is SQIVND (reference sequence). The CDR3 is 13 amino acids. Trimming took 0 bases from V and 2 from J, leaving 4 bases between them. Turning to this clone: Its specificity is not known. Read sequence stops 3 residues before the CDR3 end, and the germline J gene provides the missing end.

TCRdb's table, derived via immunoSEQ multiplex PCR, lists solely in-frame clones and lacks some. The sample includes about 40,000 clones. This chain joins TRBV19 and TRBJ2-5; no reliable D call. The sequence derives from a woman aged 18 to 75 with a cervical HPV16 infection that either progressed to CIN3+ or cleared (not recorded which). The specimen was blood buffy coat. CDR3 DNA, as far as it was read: TGTGCCAGTAGTATAGACAGACAAGAGACC. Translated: CASSIDRQET. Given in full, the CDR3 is CASSIDRQETQYF.